This T cell receptor (beta chain) was sequenced in a study of CD8+ T cells in alopecia areata. Across the study: Patients received oral tofacitinib, 5 to 10 mg twice daily, for moderate-to-severe alopecia areata. Study results and limitations: The study also sequences resident alphabeta T cells of normal skin in scalp samples.

Collected material from alopecia areata patients comprised lesional scalp punch biopsies and peripheral blood. The sorting of PBMCs gave CD4+ and CD8+ T cells. Sequencing templates came from extracted RNA that was reverse transcribed into cDNA. Sequencing was performed with immunoSEQ multiplex PCR; in TCRdb, only in-frame clones are kept and a portion is missing. The sample contains about 130,000 clones, about 49% of which appear only once. This clone was counted only a few times. Its antigen is unidentified. This TCR derives from a human donor with alopecia areata. The sequencing used CD8+ T cells sorted from blood, collected at week 0.

CDR3 DNA sequence: TGTGCCAGCAGTGCCCGGGACAGGGGATACAATGAGCAGTTCTTC. Its protein product is CASSARDRGYNEQFF. This chain joins TRBV6-1 and TRBJ2-1; 10 bases line up with TRBD1. There are 15 residues in the CDR3. V lost 4 bases and J lost 4; bases outside the gene matches: 4. Germline V gives CDR1 MNHNS, CDR2 SASEGT.